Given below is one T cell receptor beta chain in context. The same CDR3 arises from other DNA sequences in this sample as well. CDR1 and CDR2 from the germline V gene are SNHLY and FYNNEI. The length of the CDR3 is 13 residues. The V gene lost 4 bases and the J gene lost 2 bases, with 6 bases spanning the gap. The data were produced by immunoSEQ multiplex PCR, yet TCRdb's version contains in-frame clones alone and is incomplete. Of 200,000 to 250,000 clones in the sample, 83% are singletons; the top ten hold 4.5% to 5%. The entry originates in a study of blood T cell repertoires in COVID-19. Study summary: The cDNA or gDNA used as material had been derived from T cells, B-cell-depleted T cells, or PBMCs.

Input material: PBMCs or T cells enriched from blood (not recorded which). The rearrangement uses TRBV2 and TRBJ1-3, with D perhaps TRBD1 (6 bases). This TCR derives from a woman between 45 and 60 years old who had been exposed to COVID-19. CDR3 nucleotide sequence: TGTGCCAGCAGTGCAGGGGCTGGAAACACCATATATTTT. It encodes CASSAGAGNTIYF.